This TCR beta chain came from a study of CD8+ T cells in alopecia areata (dated by TCRdb to 2016 to 2019). As for the study more broadly: High-throughput TCRbeta sequencing was used to examine T cell clonal expansion in alopecia areata in both the C3H/HeJ mouse model and human patients. On the human side, TCRbeta sequencing was run on scalp tissue and on sorted CD4+ and CD8+ peripheral blood T cells from healthy controls and from alopecia areata patients with either patchy or totalis/universalis disease. Scalp clonality was compared among normal scalp (n=4), patchy alopecia areata scalp (n=8), and alopecia totalis/universalis scalp (n=8). RNA was extracted with the PAXgene miRNA kit for fixed scalp, the miRNeasy kit for PBMCs, and the RNeasy kit for mouse skin. TCRbeta CDR3 regions were amplified by immunoSEQ multiplex PCR using 35 Vbeta forward and 13 Jbeta reverse primers.

Results the study describes overall, beyond this receptor: Scalp TCR repertoire analysis is complicated because resident alphabeta T cells in normal human skin are also sequenced, whereas mouse skin is dominated by gammadelta T cells. Compared with normal scalp, lesional scalp had higher clonality and more expanded CD8+ clones, particularly in alopecia totalis/universalis, a pattern that suggests antigenic drive. Compared with mice, TCR sequences shared between patients were less clear, possibly partly because of HLA diversity across the patient population.

The library was generated by the immunoSEQ multiplex PCR assay. RNA was extracted from all samples and reverse transcribed into cDNA as template for TCR sequencing. First-strand cDNA was synthesized with SuperScript III using a 2:1 mix of oligo-dT and random hexamers. A synthetic immune receptor repertoire was used to measure amplification bias, and any remaining bias was corrected computationally. The original methods were these. Raw reads were preprocessed for error removal, and CDR3 was defined according to IMGT conventions as running from the conserved cysteine to phenylalanine. Clonality was calculated as 1 minus Shannon entropy normalized by log2 of the number of productive unique TCRs. Whether scalp clones were CD4 or CD8 was inferred by matching scalp TCRbeta sequences against CD4 and CD8 repertoires sorted from blood. Drawn from immuneACCESS, this table holds only the in-frame rearrangements with V and J called that TCRdb kept. Clones are partly lost; checked studies trace under half to an unresolved V gene and leave the rest unexplained. The D gene and trimming were derived from the DNA, and the V and J assignments and clone size from that table. Recorded for this sample are 120,000 to 150,000 clones; 62% of them occurred a single time. Jointly, the top ten make up approximately 34% of the sample.

PBMCs were separated by density centrifugation and stained for CD3, CD4 and CD8, after which CD4+ and CD8+ T cells were sorted on a FACSAria. Scalp biopsies and blood samples were obtained from unaffected controls. The germline V gene sets CDR1 to MDHEN and CDR2 to SYDVKM. Including cysteine and phenylalanine, the CDR3 has 15 amino acids. Here the CDR3 DNA is all that survives: 45 bases in frame from base 1. Trimming costs V 9 bases and J 7 bases, and their ends lie 22 bases apart. This clone was detected only once. Its antigen remains undetermined. The sample holds no much larger clone one base away, and base qualities are not on file.

The sequence joins TRBV28 to TRBJ2-1; there is no confident call for the D gene. Sequencing was carried out using CD8+ T cells sorted from blood. The sequence derives from a human donor in good health. The DNA sequence follows: TGTGCCAGTTACCCCCGCGGCCGGTCCGGTAATGAGCAGTTCTTC. This encodes CASYPRGRSGNEQFF.